The next 18 T cell receptor beta chains were all read from a single sample in a study of identifying expanded T cells in peripheral blood. Clones were read by immunoSEQ multiplex PCR, and TCRdb kept only the in-frame ones, dropping some. The sample holds more than 50,000 clones; about 85% are singletons and the top ten take 17%. Source material: blood. These receptors originate from a person aged 18-70 years in good health.

This chain joins TRBV7-6 and TRBJ2-3, with TRBD2 as a possible D gene (5 bases). Germline lookup yields CDR1 SGHVS and CDR2 FNYEAQ. The CDR3 loop spans 14 amino acids. Deletions cut 5 bases from V and 6 bases from J, with 15 bases between. Here the CDR3 DNA reads TGTGCCAGCAGCAAAACTAGATTTGGTGATACGCAGTATTTT. Translated, it gives CASSKTRFGDTQYF. Full variable domain (rest looked up from reference TRBV7-6 and TRBJ2-3): GAGVSQSPRYKVTKRGQDVALRCDPISGHVSLYWYRQALGQGPEFLTYFNYEAQQDKSGLPNDRFSAERPEGSISTLTIQRTEQRDSAMYRCASSKTRFGDTQYFGPGTRLTVL.

The chain has TRBV5-5 and TRBJ2-3; TRBD2 might be the D (7 bases). In germline, CDR1 is SGHKS, CDR2 YYEKEE (reference sequence). This CDR3 has 17 amino acids. V lost 5 bases and J 0 bases, leaving 19 bases between the germline ends. The CDR3 DNA sequence: TGTGCCAGCAGTAGACAACACGGGGGGCTCAGCACAGATACGCAGTATTTT. This codes for CASSRQHGGLSTDTQYF.

Here the CDR3 reads CASSPAEYEQYF. The DNA for the CDR3 is TGTGCCAGCAGCCCGGCAGAGTACGAGCAGTACTTC. The chain employs TRBV7-9 and TRBJ2-7; D is unclear. Between the trimmed V and J ends, which lost 5 bases and 4 bases, there was a span of 9 bases. Germline loops: CDR1 SEHNR, CDR2 FQNEAQ (reference sequence). CDR3 length: 12 amino acids.

This clone was observed a few times. Other DNA sequences of this sample code for an identical CDR3. The genes are TRBV18 and TRBJ1-1; 7 positions match TRBD1. Germline trimming cut 1 base from V and 4 bases from J; bases unmatched to any gene: 3. The CDR3 sequence is 14 residues long. Germline CDR1 KGHSH, CDR2 LQKENI. The CDR3 reads CASSPQGAGTEAFF. In DNA form, the CDR3 reads TGTGCCAGCTCACCACAGGGGGCTGGCACTGAAGCTTTCTTT. Using reference TRBV18 and TRBJ1-1 for the parts outside the CDR3, the full variable domain is NAGVMQNPRHLVRRRGQEARLRCSPMKGHSHVYWYRQLPEEGLKFMVYLQKENIIDESGMPKERFSAEFPKEGPSILRIQQVVRGDSAAYFCASSPQGAGTEAFFGQGTRLTVV.

This chain connects TRBV5-6 to TRBJ1-2; 9 nucleotides line up with TRBD1. The CDR3 extends over 14 amino acids. CDR1 is SGHDT, CDR2 YYEEEE, per germline. J was trimmed by 7 bases and V by 2 bases; bases with no gene match: 6. CDR3 amino acids: CASSFSQGASGYTF. The DNA for the CDR3 is TGTGCCAGCAGCTTTTCACAGGGGGCGTCTGGCTACACCTTC.

This chain uses TRBV5-5 with TRBJ2-5, with 8 bases matching TRBD2. This CDR3 has 18 residues. Losses at the gene ends were 3 bases for V and 2 bases for J; bases not matched to a gene: 15. Germline CDR1 is SGHKS and CDR2 is YYEKEE (reference sequence). CDR3 amino acids: CASSSPGAGGRSQETQYF. The CDR3 coding sequence is TGTGCCAGCAGCTCCCCGGGGGCGGGGGGCCGGTCACAAGAGACCCAGTACTTC.

The chain carries TRBV10-1 and TRBJ1-2; 11 bases map to TRBD1. Germline CDR1 is WNHNN and CDR2 is SYGVQD (reference sequence). J lost 0 bases, V lost 6 bases, and 3 bases had no gene match. The CDR3 contains 15 residues. CDR3 amino acids: CASSPGQGANYGYTF. Written as DNA, the CDR3 is TGCGCCAGCAGCCCGGGACAGGGGGCTAACTATGGCTACACCTTC.

CDR3 amino acids: CASSNRGNSPLHF. DNA of the CDR3: TGTGCCAGCAGTAACAGGGGGAATTCACCCCTCCACTTT. The chain combines TRBV6-5 with TRBJ1-6, with 8 nucleotides matching TRBD1. The CDR3 contains 13 residues. V trimming: 5 bases; J trimming: 7 bases; junction bases outside the gene matches: 1. The germline gives CDR1 MNHEY, CDR2 SVGAGI.

This clone has a single count. The rearrangement links TRBV6-5 to TRBJ1-2; D is possibly TRBD1 (5 bases). The germline gives CDR1 MNHEY, CDR2 SVGAGI. V was clipped by 6 bases and J by 8 bases, with 19 bases between them. There are 14 residues in the CDR3. The CDR3: CASRRDFLKGGYTF. The CDR3 region has the DNA TGTGCCAGCAGGCGGGACTTCTTAAAGGGGGGCTACACCTTC.

CDR3 in amino acids: CASSIGGPSYEQYV. Here the CDR3 DNA reads TGTGCCAGCAGCATCGGAGGGCCGTCCTACGAGCAGTACGTC. The genes are TRBV6-6 and TRBJ2-7; TRBD2 is a possible D gene (6 bases). Per the germline V gene, CDR1 is MNHNY and CDR2 is SVGAGI (reference sequence). This CDR3 has 14 amino acids. The V end lost 6 bases, the J end lost 1 base, and 13 bases lay between the germline ends.

The chain couples TRBV5-6 to TRBJ2-2; 7 positions agree with TRBD1. CDR1 is SGHDT and CDR2 is YYEEEE in the germline V gene. The ends lost 4 bases at V and 3 bases at J; junction bases unmatched: 12. CDR3 length: 17 amino acids. This CDR3 reads CASSRRVGGAYTGELFF. CDR3 sequence (DNA): TGTGCCAGCAGCCGGCGAGTAGGGGGCGCCTACACCGGGGAGCTGTTTTTT.

This clone was observed a few times. CDR3 DNA sequence: TGCAGCGTCCCTCACAGGCAGGGGGCTATAGAGGGGCAGTACTTC. It specifies CSVPHRQGAIEGQYF. The gene calls are TRBV29-1 and TRBJ2-7; 8 bases fit TRBD1. The CDR3 contains 15 residues. Germline CDR1 is SQVTM and CDR2 is ANQGSEA. The V gene end was trimmed by 6 bases and the J gene end by 9 bases; junction bases not matched to a gene: 19.

This clone was detected only a few times. This same CDR3 is encoded by further DNA sequences in the sample. This chain joins TRBV19 and TRBJ2-1; D uncertain. The ends were cut back, 6 bases at V and 0 bases at J, with 12 bases in the middle. Per the germline V gene, CDR1 is LNHDA and CDR2 is SQIVND (reference sequence). CDR3 size: 15 residues. The CDR3 nucleotides read TGTGCCAGTAGCCCGGACCGGAGCTCCTACAATGAGCAGTTCTTC. It specifies CASSPDRSSYNEQFF.

The J gene is TRBJ2-1, the V gene TRBV29-1, with D perhaps matching TRBD1 (5 bases). The germline gives CDR1 SQVTM, CDR2 ANQGSEA. Trimming stripped 7 bases from V and 1 base from J, with 11 bases between. This CDR3 is 13 amino acids long. The CDR3 reads CSAAGWSYNEQFF. The CDR3 DNA follows: TGCAGCGCTGCAGGGTGGTCCTACAATGAGCAGTTCTTC.

This clone was counted a few times. V gene TRBV7-8 combines with J gene TRBJ2-2; D possibly uses TRBD1 or TRBD2 (5 bases each). The germline CDR1 and CDR2 sequences are SGHVS and FQNEAQ. The V end was cut by 0 bases, the J end by 4 bases, with 15 bases between. The CDR3 totals 17 residues. The CDR3 spells CASSLARAGLFTGELFF. DNA of the CDR3: TGTGCCAGCAGCTTAGCGAGGGCAGGGTTGTTCACCGGGGAGCTGTTTTTT. The full variable domain, in which reference TRBV7-8 and TRBJ2-2 provide the parts outside the CDR3, is GAGVSQSPRYKVAKRGQDVALRCDPISGHVSLFWYQQALGQGPEFLTYFQNEAQLDKSGLPSDRFFAERPEGSVSTLKIQRTQQEDSAVYLCASSLARAGLFTGELFFGEGSRLTVL.

The rearrangement uses TRBV2 and TRBJ1-1; D is unclear. Germline CDR1 reads SNHLY; CDR2 reads FYNNEI. Trimming cost V 6 bases and J 2 bases, with 16 bases left between them. The CDR3 covers 15 residues. CDR3 region: CASRDWGNLNTEAFF. The CDR3 bases are TGTGCCAGCAGAGACTGGGGAAACCTTAACACTGAAGCTTTCTTT.

The chain combines TRBV19 with TRBJ1-6; D remains ambiguous. The germline CDR1 and CDR2 sequences are LNHDA and SQIVND (reference sequence). V was trimmed by 0 bases and J by 8 bases, leaving 11 bases between them. This CDR3 is 15 amino acids long. The CDR3: CASSIDHASDSPLHF. The CDR3 nucleotides read TGTGCCAGTAGTATAGATCACGCCTCCGATTCACCCCTCCACTTT.

The chain combines TRBV18 with TRBJ2-2, with TRBD2 matching 13 bases. The CDR3 loop spans 16 amino acids. In germline, CDR1 is KGHSH, CDR2 LQKENI. V lost 4 bases and J lost 7; bases outside the gene matches: 6. The CDR3 DNA sequence: TGTGCCAGCTCACGAGGACTAGCGGGAGATCTCGGGGAGCTGTTTTTT. It is translated as CASSRGLAGDLGELFF.